The 19 T cell receptor beta chains below were found in one sample sequenced in a study of blood T cell repertoires in COVID-19. The repertoire was sequenced with immunoSEQ multiplex PCR; TCRdb's copy has only in-frame clones and lacks some. The sample lists a few hundred thousand clones; approximately 80% were seen once. What was sequenced was peripheral blood. The source of these receptors is a woman aged 40 to 50 who had recovered from COVID-19.

The genes are TRBV11-3 and TRBJ1-1; TRBD1 aligns across 7 bases. The CDR3 is 14 residues long. After removal of 8 bases from V and 3 bases from J, the junction contained 9 bases not matched to a gene. CDR1 is SGHNT, CDR2 YENEEA, per germline. This CDR3 is CASRTGEWDTEAFF. CDR3 nucleotide sequence: TGTGCCAGCCGTACAGGGGAGTGGGACACTGAAGCTTTCTTT.

The chain carries TRBV4-3 and TRBJ2-2; 9 nucleotides align to TRBD2. Losses at the gene ends were 4 bases for V and 5 bases for J; bases not matched to a gene: 5. The CDR3 totals 15 residues. Germline assignment: CDR1 LGHNA and CDR2 YSLEER. CDR3 loop: CASSPTTSGTGELFF. CDR3 DNA: TGCGCCAGCAGCCCAACGACTAGCGGTACCGGGGAGCTGTTTTTT.

V gene TRBV7-8 combines with J gene TRBJ2-5, with 7 bases fitting TRBD1. With V trimmed by 1 base and J by 3 bases, 5 bases remained unmatched. This CDR3 region has 15 residues. Germline CDR1 is SGHVS and CDR2 is FQNEAQ. CDR3 amino acids: CASSLVGQGEETQYF. The CDR3 region has the DNA TGTGCCAGCAGCTTAGTGGGGCAGGGGGAAGAGACCCAGTACTTC.

This chain links TRBV5-1 with TRBJ1-2, with D perhaps TRBD1 (6 bases). Trimming stripped 0 bases from V and 4 bases from J, with 10 bases between. The CDR3 is 14 amino acids. Germline V gene sequence: CDR1 SGHRS, CDR2 YFSETQ. CDR3 nucleotide sequence: TGCGCCAGCAGCTTGGAGGAAGGGGGCTATGGCTACACCTTC. Protein product: CASSLEEGGYGYTF.

The rearrangement uses TRBV4-3 and TRBJ2-2; D possibly corresponds to TRBD1 (6 bases). This CDR3 has 15 residues. Trimming stripped 3 bases from V and 7 bases from J, with 15 bases between. Germline lookup yields CDR1 LGHNA and CDR2 YSLEER. The DNA for the CDR3 is TGCGCCAGCAGCCAGGACCTAGGACAGATCGGGGAGCTGTTTTTT. This gives the protein CASSQDLGQIGELFF.

The CDR3 region has the DNA TGTGCCAGCAGGGCCCGGGGGGGGGCGAATCAGCCCCAGCATTTT. Translation: CASRARGGANQPQHF. The chain links TRBV6-5 to TRBJ1-5; tentatively, D is TRBD1 (6 bases). There are 15 residues in the CDR3. Germline CDR1 MNHEY, CDR2 SVGAGI. V was shortened by 6 bases and J by 4 bases, with 16 bases between the two germline ends.

The genes are TRBV15 and TRBJ1-6; maybe TRBD1 (6 bases). V lost 5 bases, J lost 7 bases, and 18 bases lay in between. The CDR3 has 16 residues. Germline assignment: CDR1 LNHNV and CDR2 YYDKDF (reference sequence). CDR3 amino acids: CATSGPRGRGNSPLHF. The CDR3 DNA is TGTGCCACCAGCGGCCCCCGGGGCAGGGGAAATTCACCCCTCCACTTT.

This clone was seen repeatedly, ten times or more. The V call is TRBV29-1, the J call TRBJ2-3; 10 bases align to TRBD2. There are 16 residues in the CDR3. V gave up 2 bases and J gave up 4 bases; unmatched junction bases: 9. Looked up from germline, CDR1 is SQVTM and CDR2 is ANQGSEA. The chain's CDR3 is CSVESPASGGPDTQYF. DNA for the CDR3: TGCAGCGTTGAAAGCCCGGCTAGCGGGGGCCCAGATACGCAGTATTTT.

V usage is TRBV29-1 and J usage is TRBJ2-2; D is possibly TRBD2 (6 bases). The CDR3 totals 14 residues. Germline lookup yields CDR1 SQVTM and CDR2 ANQGSEA. V was trimmed by 4 bases and J by 1 base, leaving 10 bases between them. For the CDR3, the DNA is TGCAGCGTTGCGGGGGTCCTGAACACCGGGGAGCTGTTTTTT. Protein sequence: CSVAGVLNTGELFF.

This chain uses TRBV20-1 with TRBJ1-1; the D is unclear. The CDR3 has 11 amino acids. Germline V CDR1 and CDR2: DFQATT, SNEGSKA (reference sequence). Trimming removed 7 bases at V and 7 bases at J, with 13 bases between. The CDR3 spells CSGCQAHEAFF. In DNA, the CDR3 is TGCAGTGGCTGTCAGGCCCATGAAGCTTTCTTT.

CDR3 sequence (DNA): TGTGCCAGTAGCGAGCAAAATAGCAATCAGCCCCAGCATTTT. It translates to CASSEQNSNQPQHF. The chain has TRBV19 and TRBJ1-5; D is undetermined. The CDR3 consists of 14 residues. V lost 6 bases and J 0 bases, leaving 9 bases between the germline ends. Germline V gene lookup returns CDR1 LNHDA and CDR2 SQIVND (reference sequence).

V is TRBV3-1 (or the pseudogene TRBV3-2) and J is TRBJ2-7, with 7 bases matching TRBD1. The CDR3 sequence is 15 residues long. V lost 1 base and J lost 5; bases outside the gene matches: 8. Germline CDR1 and CDR2: LGHDT and YNNKEL (reference sequence). The CDR3 reads CASSQGTGNYHEQYF. The CDR3 DNA is TGTGCCAGCAGCCAAGGGACAGGTAATTATCACGAGCAGTACTTC.

This clone has just a few counts. The chain links TRBV5-8 to TRBJ1-6, with D possibly TRBD1 on 5 matching bases. The germline V gene has CDR1 SGHTS and CDR2 YDEGEE. CDR3 size: 13 residues. The ends were cut back, 4 bases at V and 7 bases at J, with 9 bases in the middle. CDR3 sequence reads: CASSQRQNSPLHF. For the CDR3, the DNA is TGTGCCAGCAGCCAAAGACAGAATTCACCCCTCCACTTT.

The CDR3, as DNA: TGTGCCAGCAGCTTAGCGGGTAGCAGCTACAATGAGCAGTTCTTC. It is translated as CASSLAGSSYNEQFF. The chain combines TRBV7-8 with TRBJ2-1; D unresolved. V lost 0 bases and J 3 bases, leaving 9 bases between the germline ends. The CDR3 has 15 residues. Germline V gene sequence: CDR1 SGHVS, CDR2 FQNEAQ. The whole variable domain, remainder taken from reference TRBV7-8 and TRBJ2-1, is GAGVSQSPRYKVAKRGQDVALRCDPISGHVSLFWYQQALGQGPEFLTYFQNEAQLDKSGLPSDRFFAERPEGSVSTLKIQRTQQEDSAVYLCASSLAGSSYNEQFFGPGTRLTVL.

The CDR3 coding sequence is TGCAGCGTTGTGGGTAAGGGCCAGGGGGCCTACGAGCAGTACTTC. Its protein product is CSVVGKGQGAYEQYF. The chain has TRBV29-1 and TRBJ2-7; 7 positions match TRBD1. With 4 bases clipped from V and 2 bases from J, the junction kept 11 bases outside the gene matches. Germline V CDR1 and CDR2: SQVTM, ANQGSEA. The CDR3 totals 15 residues.

In its sample, this clone was seen once. This sequence joins TRBV30 and TRBJ2-1; D gene uncertain. The CDR3 loop spans 11 amino acids. Germline V CDR1 and CDR2: GTSNPN, SVGIG (reference sequence). The V gene lost 0 bases and the J gene lost 10 bases, with 7 bases spanning the gap. CDR3 region: CAWSVRIEQFF. DNA for the CDR3: TGTGCCTGGAGTGTGAGGATAGAGCAGTTCTTC. Filled out from reference TRBV30 and TRBJ2-1, the complete variable domain reads SQTIHQWPATLVQPVGSPLSLECTVEGTSNPNLYWYRQAAGRGLQLLFYSVGIGQISSEVPQNLSASRPQDRQFILSSKKLLLSDSGFYLCAWSVRIEQFFGPGTRLTVL.

This chain links TRBV29-1 with TRBJ2-3, with 8 nucleotides matching TRBD1. V was clipped by 4 bases and J by 3 bases; unmatched bases: 3. Looked up from germline, CDR1 is SQVTM and CDR2 is ANQGSEA. CDR3 length: 13 residues. CDR3 amino acids: CSVGTGTTDTQYF. The CDR3 DNA follows: TGCAGCGTTGGGACAGGGACGACAGATACGCAGTATTTT.

This clone was picked up one time. This chain joins TRBV4-2 and TRBJ2-7; TRBD2 might be the D (5 bases). The V end lost 0 bases, the J end lost 1 base, and 19 bases lay between the germline ends. Per the germline V gene, CDR1 is LGHNA and CDR2 is YNFKEQ. The CDR3 is 18 residues long. CDR3 bases: TGTGCCAGCAGCCAAGATCCCAGCGGAGGCTTCCTTTCCTACGAGCAGTACTTC. Amino acids: CASSQDPSGGFLSYEQYF.

This chain joins TRBV10-1 and TRBJ1-1; weak D call: TRBD1 (6 bases). Trimming took off 3 bases at V and 7 bases at J, with 12 bases between the two ends. The CDR3 spans 13 residues. Germline CDR1 reads WNHNN; CDR2 reads SYGVQD (reference sequence). The CDR3 loop is CASSDSGEGEAFF. CDR3 nucleotide sequence: TGCGCCAGCAGTGATTCAGGGGAGGGTGAAGCTTTCTTT.